The 21 T cell receptor beta chains below all came from one sample that was sequenced in a study of cytomegalovirus exposure and HLA in healthy donors. PCR amplification relied on 60 Vbeta primers (plus 13 Jbeta primers). Clones were read by immunoSEQ multiplex PCR, and TCRdb kept only the in-frame ones, dropping some. The table shows 100,000 or so clones, with 76% occurring only once. Material for sequencing was PBMCs. The receptors were gathered from a man aged 40-49 years in good health and CMV-seronegative.

The rearrangement uses TRBV5-1 and TRBJ2-1; no clear D gene. Germline CDR1 SGHRS, CDR2 YFSETQ. The CDR3 is 11 amino acids. Trimming took 3 bases from V and 9 from J, leaving 7 bases between them. CDR3 in amino acids: CASSSPGEQFF. For the CDR3, the DNA is TGCGCCAGCAGCTCCCCAGGTGAGCAGTTCTTC.

The V gene is TRBV6-4, the J gene TRBJ2-2; 7 nucleotides agree with TRBD2. In germline, CDR1 is MRHNA, CDR2 SNTAGT. V trimming: 4 bases; J trimming: 8 bases; junction bases outside the gene matches: 4. There are 13 residues in the CDR3. The CDR3 loop reads CASSALASGELFF. CDR3 coding DNA: TGTGCCAGCAGTGCACTAGCGTCGGGGGAGCTGTTTTTT.

The V call is TRBV6-5, the J call TRBJ1-2, with TRBD1 identical over 9 bases. This CDR3 comprises 13 residues. The V gene's germline CDR1 is MNHEY and CDR2 SVGAGI. The V gene end was trimmed by 6 bases and the J gene end by 3 bases; junction bases not matched to a gene: 2. The CDR3 DNA sequence: TGTGCCAGCAGGCGGACAGGGGACTATGGCTACACCTTC. This sequence encodes CASRRTGDYGYTF.

A single count supports this clone. The chain recombines TRBV4-2 with TRBJ1-6; 7 bases align to TRBD1. V lost 4 bases and J lost 9; bases outside the gene matches: 9. Per the germline V gene, CDR1 is LGHNA and CDR2 is YNFKEQ. The CDR3 length is 15 residues. The CDR3 here is CASSPNLDRFSPLHF. The CDR3 nucleotides read TGTGCCAGCAGCCCGAACCTGGACAGGTTTTCACCCCTCCACTTT.

The chain carries TRBV6-1 and TRBJ2-5; D may be TRBD2 (5 bases). Matching the DNA end better, TRBJ2-7 makes the J call doubtful. CDR3 length: 14 residues. Germline assignment: CDR1 MNHNS and CDR2 SASEGT. The CDR3 loop reads CASSGTASSYEQYF. The CDR3 DNA follows: TGTGCCAGCAGTGGGACTGCCAGCTCCTACGAGCAGTACTTC.

Points on this clone: The junction departs from the called germline gene at one end, perhaps through a read error. The rearrangement uses TRBV27 and TRBJ1-2; tentatively, D is TRBD1 (5 bases). The CDR3 covers 14 residues. In germline, CDR1 is MNHEY, CDR2 SMNVEV (reference sequence). The CDR3 is CAGSLQRGLRGYTF. The CDR3 bases are TGTGCCGGCAGTTTACAGCGGGGCCTAAGGGGCTACACCTTC.

In its sample, this clone was seen a few times. V gene TRBV6-5 combines with J gene TRBJ1-1; D remains ambiguous. The CDR3 length is 11 residues. The germline CDR1 and CDR2 sequences are MNHEY and SVGAGI. V was pared by 5 bases and J by 7 bases, with 8 bases between. CDR3 sequence (DNA): TGTGCCAGCAGTGAAATCAGTGAAGCTTTCTTT. Translated, it gives CASSEISEAFF.

This chain joins TRBV2 and TRBJ2-1, with D unresolved. CDR3 length: 13 amino acids. CDR1 and CDR2 from the germline V gene are SNHLY and FYNNEI. The V end was cut by 7 bases, the J end by 6 bases, with 13 bases between. CDR3: CASILLPGNEQFF. The DNA for the CDR3 is TGTGCCAGCATCCTACTTCCGGGCAATGAGCAGTTCTTC.

The chain couples TRBV30 to TRBJ1-1; D might be TRBD1 (5 bases). Germline CDR1 reads GTSNPN; CDR2 reads SVGIG (reference sequence). This CDR3 is built from 13 residues. V lost 2 bases to trimming and J lost 3 bases, with 10 bases between them. This CDR3 reads CAWSMQGYTEAFF. The CDR3 coding sequence is TGTGCCTGGAGTATGCAGGGTTACACTGAAGCTTTCTTT.

V gene TRBV5-1 combines with J gene TRBJ2-3; TRBD2 matches 7 bases. The CDR3 contains 16 residues. The germline V gene encodes CDR1 SGHRS and CDR2 YFSETQ. V gave up 4 bases and J gave up 4 bases; unmatched junction bases: 12. CDR3 in amino acids: CASSPGGGLVSDTQYF. CDR3 sequence (DNA): TGCGCCAGCAGCCCGGGAGGCGGTCTAGTCTCAGATACGCAGTATTTT.

The chain has TRBV7-3 and TRBJ2-1, with 7 bases that match TRBD1. This CDR3 has 16 amino acids. The germline V gene encodes CDR1 SGHTA and CDR2 FQGTGA. V trimming: 5 bases; J trimming: 7 bases; junction bases outside the gene matches: 14. In DNA form, the CDR3 reads TGTGCCAGCAGCCCCTGGCCGACAGGGATCGAGAATGAGCAGTTCTTC. Its translation: CASSPWPTGIENEQFF.

Notes on this clone: The same CDR3 is also encoded by other DNA sequences in this sample. V usage is TRBV6-6 and J usage is TRBJ1-2; D is perhaps TRBD1 (6 bases). Germline CDR1 reads MNHNY; CDR2 reads SVGAGI (reference sequence). Trimming stripped 2 bases from V and 1 base from J, with 11 bases between. CDR3 size: 15 residues. The CDR3 sequence is CASSYPQGNNYGYTF. The DNA of the CDR3 is TGTGCCAGCAGTTACCCCCAGGGGAATAACTATGGCTACACCTTC.

The chain carries TRBV21-1 and TRBJ1-6; TRBD1, the table's D call, lacks a check against the DNA. TRBV21-1 is labeled a pseudogene. The CDR3 is 15 amino acids. CDR3 sequence: CASSAQGALGSPLHF. The CDR3 DNA sequence: TGTGCCAGCAGCGCACAGGGGGCCTTGGGGTCACCCCTCCACTTT.

The V gene is TRBV7-8, the J gene TRBJ2-7; TRBD2 aligns across 7 bases. Per germline, CDR1 SGHVS and CDR2 FQNEAQ. The ends lost 5 bases at V and 3 bases at J; junction bases unmatched: 10. The CDR3 is 15 amino acids. The CDR3: CASSGVEAGVYEQYF. The CDR3 DNA sequence: TGTGCCAGCAGCGGGGTTGAGGCGGGGGTCTACGAGCAGTACTTC.

The rearrangement joins TRBV19 to TRBJ2-7; 7 bases align to TRBD2. V lost 7 bases, J lost 6 bases, and 12 bases stayed unmatched. There are 14 residues in the CDR3. CDR1 is LNHDA, CDR2 SQIVND, per germline (reference sequence). Written as DNA, the CDR3 is TGTGCCAGTAAAGGGAGGGGCCCCGCGGGCGAGCAGTACTTC. Encoded protein: CASKGRGPAGEQYF.

This clone was observed a few times. This chain links TRBV30 with TRBJ1-2; D unclear. V lost 4 bases to trimming and J lost 5 bases, with 11 bases between them. The CDR3 spans 12 residues. CDR1 GTSNPN and CDR2 SVGIG come from the germline V gene (reference sequence). For the CDR3, the DNA is TGTGCCTGGACCGAGAGGAGATATGGCTACACCTTC. Translated: CAWTERRYGYTF.

The V call is TRBV9, the J call TRBJ2-2; no reliable D call. Trimming stripped 4 bases from V and 6 bases from J, with 10 bases between. The germline V gene has CDR1 SGDLS and CDR2 YYNGEE. The CDR3 has 13 amino acids. The DNA for the CDR3 is TGTGCCAGCAGCCCCTGGCCCCCCGGGGAGCTGTTTTTT. Its translation is CASSPWPPGELFF.

This clone came up once. The V gene is TRBV9, the J gene TRBJ2-1; 8 nucleotides align to TRBD2. The CDR3 length is 15 residues. The germline gives CDR1 SGDLS, CDR2 YYNGEE. With V trimmed by 6 bases and J by 2 bases, 7 bases remained unmatched. CDR3 loop: CASTVAGQAYNEQFF. CDR3 nucleotide sequence: TGTGCCAGCACGGTAGCGGGGCAGGCCTACAATGAGCAGTTCTTC.

V gene TRBV29-1 combines with J gene TRBJ1-6; 7 nucleotides agree with TRBD1. The CDR3 is made up of 13 amino acids. CDR1 is SQVTM, CDR2 ANQGSEA, per germline. J lost 10 bases, V lost 6 bases, and 9 bases had no gene match. The CDR3 region has the DNA TGCAGCGTGGCCACAGGGGTTGGATCACCCCTCCACTTT. Translation gives CSVATGVGSPLHF. Complete variable domain (other parts from reference TRBV29-1 and TRBJ1-6): SAVISQKPSRDICQRGTSLTIQCQVDSQVTMMFWYRQQPGQSLTLIATANQGSEATYESGFVIDKFPISRPNLTFSTLTVSNMSPEDSSIYLCSVATGVGSPLHFGNGTRLTVT.

The V call is TRBV4-3, the J call TRBJ2-1, with 10 bases matching TRBD2. V was clipped by 4 bases and J by 4 bases; unmatched bases: 7. Germline loops: CDR1 LGHNA, CDR2 YSLEER. This CDR3 is 16 amino acids long. The CDR3 DNA sequence: TGCGCCAGCAGCCGGGAGCGGGGGGGCTCTTACAATGAGCAGTTCTTC. Translating gives CASSRERGGSYNEQFF.

This clone showed up just a few times. This chain joins TRBV28 and TRBJ1-3, with TRBD1 matching 9 bases. CDR3 length: 17 residues. Germline V CDR1 and CDR2: MDHEN, SYDVKM. After removal of 6 bases from V and 1 base from J, the junction contained 10 bases not matched to a gene. CDR3 bases: TGTGCCAGCAGCAACCGGGACAGGGCCCCTTCTGGAAACACCATATATTTT. Protein: CASSNRDRAPSGNTIYF.